Listed below are T cell receptor beta chains from one sample, sequenced in a study of blood T cell repertoires in COVID-19. Here immunoSEQ multiplex PCR was the method, and the copy in TCRdb shows in-frame clones only, minus some. The sample records 85,000 to 130,000 clones, approximately 90% being singletons. The sequenced sample consisted of peripheral blood. The receptors derive from a man in his 60s with acute or convalescent COVID-19. The CDR3 runs from the conserved cysteine through the conserved F or W. Each record gives: D gene, V gene, CDR3 length, J gene, clone size, CDR3 protein, CDR3 DNA. The D gene is left open where the match is weak. Part of the rows lack a size; the others show once, few, many or a class for expanded clones.

>NA|TRBV3-1/TRBV3-2|12|TRBJ2-1|NA
CASSHGLPEQFF
TGTGCCAGCAGCCACGGACTGCCCGAGCAGTTCTTC
>TRBD1|TRBV29-1|15|TRBJ2-5|NA
CSVVRDRGFQETQYF
TGCAGCGTCGTTCGGGACAGGGGATTTCAAGAGACCCAGTACTTC
>TRBD2|TRBV2|15|TRBJ2-2|NA
CASRGTSGNTGELFF
TGTGCCAGCAGGGGGACTAGCGGGAACACCGGGGAGCTGTTTTTT
>NA|TRBV13|22|TRBJ2-1|NA
CASSLAPGLLGAGGSSYNEQFF
TGTGCCAGCAGCTTAGCCCCGGGGTTGCTGGGAGCGGGCGGCAGCTCCTACAATGAGCAGTTCTTC
>NA|TRBV19|17|TRBJ2-6|NA
CASSIAGMSSGANVLTF
TGTGCCAGTAGTATAGCAGGGATGAGCTCTGGGGCCAACGTCCTGACTTTC
>NA|TRBV24-1|15|TRBJ2-3|NA
CATSDLGSPTDTQYF
TGTGCCACCAGTGATTTGGGGAGCCCCACAGATACGCAGTATTTT
>TRBD1|TRBV12-3/TRBV12-4|13|TRBJ1-6|once
CASSPGQGLSLHF
TGTGCCAGCAGTCCGGGACAGGGGCTATCCCTCCACTTT
>NA|TRBV5-6|14|TRBJ1-2|NA
CASSLGASTDGYTF
TGTGCCAGCAGCTTGGGGGCCTCAACGGATGGCTACACCTTC
>TRBD1|TRBV6-2/TRBV6-3|13|TRBJ1-1|NA
CASSYTGAAEAFF
TGTGCCAGCAGTTACACAGGGGCCGCTGAAGCTTTCTTT
>TRBD2|TRBV5-1|16|TRBJ2-2|NA
CASSFSRDYNTGELFF
TGCGCCAGCAGCTTTAGCCGGGACTATAACACCGGGGAGCTGTTTTTT
>TRBD2|TRBV5-1|14|TRBJ2-3|NA
CASSLSGRMDTQYF
TGCGCCAGCAGCTTGAGCGGGAGAATGGATACGCAGTATTTT
>NA|TRBV12-3/TRBV12-4|13|TRBJ1-2|NA
CASSLTANYGYTF
TGTGCCAGCAGTTTGACTGCGAACTATGGCTACACCTTC
>NA|TRBV20-1|11|TRBJ2-1|NA
CSARGGEEQFF
TGCAGTGCTAGAGGGGGGGAGGAGCAGTTCTTC
>NA|TRBV3-1/TRBV3-2|13|TRBJ2-3|NA
CASSLFLTDTQYF
TGTGCCAGCAGCCTTTTTCTTACAGATACGCAGTATTTT
>NA|TRBV19|15|TRBJ2-3|NA
CASSMNGAFSDTQYF
TGTGCCAGTAGTATGAATGGGGCGTTTTCAGATACGCAGTATTTT
>NA|TRBV6-5|15|TRBJ2-5|once
CASSSLAQGAGTQYF
TGTGCCAGCAGTTCCCTGGCACAGGGTGCCGGGACCCAGTACTTC
>TRBD1|TRBV6-5|13|TRBJ1-3|NA
CASGQGSGNTIYF
TGTGCCAGCGGACAGGGCTCTGGAAACACCATATATTTT
>TRBD1|TRBV15|17|TRBJ1-6|NA
CATSREGQGSFNSPLHF
TGTGCCACCAGCAGAGAGGGACAGGGTTCTTTTAATTCACCCCTCCACTTT
>NA|TRBV5-4|16|TRBJ2-1|NA
CASSFIMRDSYNEQFF
TGTGCCAGCAGCTTCATAATGCGGGACTCCTACAATGAGCAGTTCTTC
>TRBD2|TRBV4-2|16|TRBJ2-5|NA
CASSQEASGNLKTQYF
TGTGCCAGCAGCCAAGAGGCTAGCGGGAATCTCAAGACCCAGTACTTC
>TRBD1|TRBV2|14|TRBJ1-5|NA
CASSQQGGNQPQHF
TGTGCCAGCAGTCAACAGGGGGGCAATCAGCCCCAGCATTTT
>TRBD1|TRBV28|16|TRBJ1-5|once
CASSSSRQGSNQPQHF
TGTGCCAGCAGTTCATCCCGACAGGGTAGCAATCAGCCCCAGCATTTT
>TRBD1|TRBV30|13|TRBJ1-5|NA
CAWSSTGNQPQHF
TGTGCCTGGAGTTCGACAGGGAATCAGCCCCAGCATTTT
>TRBD1|TRBV2|15|TRBJ2-2|NA
CASGNPGQPIGELFF
TGTGCCAGCGGAAATCCGGGACAGCCGATAGGGGAGCTGTTTTTT